This is a list of T cell receptor beta chains from one sample in a study of blood T cell repertoires in COVID-19. Produced via immunoSEQ multiplex PCR; TCRdb's table is partial and in-frame only. Of 130,000 to 150,000 clones detected, roughly four fifths appear once; the ten largest clones hold 15%. The source material was peripheral blood. These receptors were taken from a human donor with acute or convalescent COVID-19. The donor label of this sample is uncertain. Each CDR3 is given with its conserved first and last residue. A D gene is named only where the DNA matches it firmly. Expanded clones are given a class, and other clones once, few, many or no size at all.

cdr3_aa	cdr3_nt	j_call	d_call	clone_size	v_call
CASSLSGGAHEQYF	TGTGCCAGCAGTTTGAGCGGGGGGGCCCACGAGCAGTACTTC	TRBJ2-7	TRBD2	few	TRBV27
CASRGGPQHF	TGTGCCAGCAGGGGGGGGCCCCAGCATTTT	TRBJ1-5	NA	NA	TRBV6-5
CARSVRDSLHINQPQHF	TGTGCCAGAAGCGTGCGGGACAGTCTCCATATCAATCAGCCCCAGCATTTT	TRBJ1-5	TRBD1	NA	TRBV5-3
CASSLAGGYGYTF	TGTGCCAGCAGCCTAGCGGGGGGCTACGGCTACACCTTC	TRBJ1-2	NA	NA	TRBV3-1/TRBV3-2
CASSSSRGRETQYF	TGTGCCAGCAGCTCTTCCAGGGGTCGAGAGACCCAGTACTTC	TRBJ2-5	NA	NA	TRBV7-2
CASSLVGVKDTGELFF	TGTGCCAGCAGCTTAGTCGGGGTTAAGGACACCGGGGAGCTGTTTTTT	TRBJ2-2	NA	NA	TRBV7-6
CASRGGSNEQYF	TGTGCCAGCAGGGGGGGGTCCAACGAGCAGTACTTC	TRBJ2-7	TRBD2	NA	TRBV11-2
CASSLQSGTGELFF	TGTGCCAGCAGCTTACAATCAGGGACCGGGGAGCTGTTTTTT	TRBJ2-2	NA	NA	TRBV5-4
CASSPSLRTSPYNEQFF	TGCGCCAGCAGCCCCTCCCTGAGGACAAGCCCCTACAATGAGCAGTTCTTC	TRBJ2-1	NA	NA	TRBV4-1
CAASWGEHGYTF	TGTGCCGCTTCCTGGGGGGAGCATGGCTACACCTTC	TRBJ1-2	NA	NA	TRBV19
CASSRIDRGIDNEQFF	TGTGCCAGCAGCCGAATCGACAGGGGGATCGACAATGAGCAGTTCTTC	TRBJ2-1	TRBD1	NA	TRBV14
CASSITGGLDRGSPLHF	TGTGCCAGTAGTATAACCGGCGGACTCGACCGGGGGTCACCCCTCCACTTT	TRBJ1-6	NA	many	TRBV19
CASSFPGQGSEKLFF	TGTGCCAGCAGCTTCCCGGGACAGGGATCCGAAAAACTGTTTTTT	TRBJ1-4	TRBD1	once	TRBV5-6
CASSISGGSPDTQYF	TGTGCCAGTAGTATTAGCGGGGGGAGTCCAGATACGCAGTATTTT	TRBJ2-3	TRBD2	NA	TRBV19
CASSYTPNYGYTF	TGTGCCAGCAGTTACACACCAAATTATGGCTACACCTTC	TRBJ1-2	NA	NA	TRBV6-5
CASSLGAGSNTEAFF	TGCGCCAGCAGCTTGGGGGCAGGGTCGAACACTGAAGCTTTCTTT	TRBJ1-1	NA	NA	TRBV5-1
CASSHLTGGYNEQFF	TGTGCCAGCAGCCACCTGACAGGGGGGTACAATGAGCAGTTCTTC	TRBJ2-1	TRBD1	NA	TRBV3-1/TRBV3-2
CAISDQGEQYF	TGTGCCATCAGTGACCAGGGGGAGCAGTACTTC	TRBJ2-7	NA	NA	TRBV10-3
CASSLKRTEAGGYSGNTIYF	TGTGCCAGCTCACTCAAGCGGACGGAGGCAGGGGGTTACTCTGGAAACACCATATATTTT	TRBJ1-3	TRBD1	NA	TRBV18
CASSLELGIAQHF	TGTGCCAGCTCTTTGGAGTTAGGTATTGCCCAGCATTTT	TRBJ1-5	NA	NA	TRBV6-6
CASRPGTGAEAFF	TGTGCCAGCAGACCCGGGACAGGGGCCGAAGCTTTCTTT	TRBJ1-1	TRBD1	once	TRBV6-5
CASSVEPMNTEAFF	TGTGCCAGCAGCGTAGAACCTATGAACACTGAAGCTTTCTTT	TRBJ1-1	NA	NA	TRBV9
CASSLGGADTQYF	TGTGCCAGCAGCTTAGGGGGCGCAGATACGCAGTATTTT	TRBJ2-3	NA	NA	TRBV7-8
CASSLEDRLNEKLFF	TGTGCCAGCAGCTTAGAAGACAGGCTGAATGAAAAACTGTTTTTT	TRBJ1-4	NA	NA	TRBV7-9
CASSPRQGFVNTEAFF	TGTGCCAGCAGCCCCCGACAGGGGTTTGTAAACACTGAAGCTTTCTTT	TRBJ1-1	NA	few	TRBV21-1
CASSISGYGQPQHF	TGTGCCAGTAGTATTTCGGGGTATGGGCAGCCCCAGCATTTT	TRBJ1-5	NA	once	TRBV19
CASSASGDGYTF	TGTGCCAGCTCAGCTTCAGGGGACGGCTACACCTTC	TRBJ1-2	NA	NA	TRBV18
CASSKQGFYGYTF	TGTGCCAGCAGCAAACAGGGCTTCTATGGCTACACCTTC	TRBJ1-2	NA	NA	TRBV5-4
CASSLGTGISGYTF	TGTGCCAGCAGCTTAGGAACAGGGATAAGTGGCTACACCTTC	TRBJ1-2	NA	NA	TRBV7-8
CASSLGLQDNEQFF	TGTGCCAGCAGCTTGGGACTACAAGACAATGAGCAGTTCTTC	TRBJ2-1	TRBD2	few	TRBV11-3
CAWSRDTEAFF	TGTGCCTGGAGTCGGGACACTGAAGCTTTCTTT	TRBJ1-1	NA	NA	TRBV30
CASSPRTSRETQYF	TGTGCCAGCAGTCCGAGGACTAGCCGAGAGACCCAGTACTTC	TRBJ2-5	TRBD2	NA	TRBV3-1/TRBV3-2
CASSFMNTEAFF	TGTGCCAGCAGCTTTATGAACACTGAAGCTTTCTTT	TRBJ1-1	NA	NA	TRBV7-9
CASSSEQGPSSYEQYF	TGTGCCAGCAGTTCAGAACAGGGCCCTAGCTCCTACGAGCAGTACTTC	TRBJ2-7	NA	NA	TRBV27
CASSGDRGREIYEQYF	TGTGCCAGCAGCGGGGACAGGGGGCGCGAAATCTACGAGCAGTACTTC	TRBJ2-7	TRBD1	many	TRBV5-6
CASSIGTGYNEQFF	TGTGCCAGCAGCATAGGGACAGGGTACAATGAGCAGTTCTTC	TRBJ2-1	TRBD1	NA	TRBV6-6
CASSLTMRDRRRYSNQPQHF	TGCGCCAGCAGCTTAACCATGCGGGACAGGAGGAGGTATAGCAATCAGCCCCAGCATTTT	TRBJ1-5	TRBD1	NA	TRBV5-1
CSAREEGGYTF	TGCAGTGCGAGAGAGGAGGGAGGGTACACCTTC	TRBJ1-2	NA	NA	TRBV20-1
CSASKQVGHEQYF	TGCAGTGCTAGTAAGCAGGTGGGCCACGAGCAGTACTTC	TRBJ2-7	NA	NA	TRBV20-1
CASSFPRGSEAFF	TGTGCCAGCAGCTTCCCTAGGGGGTCTGAAGCTTTCTTT	TRBJ1-1	NA	NA	TRBV5-6
CASSPTGGFSLAKNIQYF	TGTGCCAGCAGCCCAACAGGGGGCTTTTCCCTAGCCAAAAACATTCAGTACTTC	TRBJ2-4	TRBD1	NA	TRBV5-5
CATSRDGRGETQYF	TGTGCCACCAGCAGAGATGGGCGGGGGGAGACCCAGTACTTC	TRBJ2-5	TRBD2	NA	TRBV15
CASSHRSGPDTQYF	TGTGCCAGCAGCCATAGGTCAGGGCCCGATACGCAGTATTTT	TRBJ2-3	NA	NA	TRBV7-2
CASSIDAGELFF	TGTGCCAGTAGTATAGATGCGGGGGAGCTGTTTTTT	TRBJ2-2	NA	once	TRBV19
CASSFRGAAFTLHF	TGTGCCAGCAGCTTCAGGGGGGCGGCCTTCACCCTCCACTTT	TRBJ1-6	TRBD1	NA	TRBV5-6
CASSPGTGSILSNQPQHF	TGTGCCAGCAGCCCCGGGACAGGGTCTATCTTAAGCAATCAGCCCCAGCATTTT	TRBJ1-5	TRBD1	NA	TRBV9
CASRGQGRGNTEAFF	TGCGCCAGCAGGGGGCAGGGAAGGGGGAACACTGAAGCTTTCTTT	TRBJ1-1	NA	NA	TRBV4-3
CASSLGGPSGNTIYF	TGTGCCAGCAGCCTCGGGGGACCCTCTGGAAACACCATATATTTT	TRBJ1-3	NA	NA	TRBV5-4
CASSLAVVKGQPQHF	TGTGCCAGCAGCTTAGCGGTAGTTAAGGGGCAGCCCCAGCATTTT	TRBJ1-5	NA	NA	TRBV7-2
CASSQGQENSPLHF	TGTGCCAGTAGCCAGGGACAGGAGAATTCACCCCTCCACTTT	TRBJ1-6	TRBD1	NA	TRBV19
CASSLEEGLNTEAFF	TGCGCCAGCAGCTTGGAGGAGGGTTTGAACACTGAAGCTTTCTTT	TRBJ1-1	NA	NA	TRBV5-1
CASSYYGLENEKLFF	TGTGCCAGCAGTTACTATGGCCTGGAGAATGAAAAACTGTTTTTT	TRBJ1-4	NA	once	TRBV6-2/TRBV6-3
CASSKISSGNTIYF	TGCGCCAGCAGTAAAATTAGCTCTGGAAACACCATATATTTT	TRBJ1-3	NA	NA	TRBV10-2
CASSQDNRGRGGYTF	TGCGCCAGCAGCCAAGATAACAGGGGGCGCGGAGGCTACACCTTC	TRBJ1-2	TRBD1	once	TRBV4-3
CASTFPGDTQYF	TGTGCCAGCACCTTTCCGGGAGATACGCAGTATTTT	TRBJ2-3	NA	NA	TRBV5-5